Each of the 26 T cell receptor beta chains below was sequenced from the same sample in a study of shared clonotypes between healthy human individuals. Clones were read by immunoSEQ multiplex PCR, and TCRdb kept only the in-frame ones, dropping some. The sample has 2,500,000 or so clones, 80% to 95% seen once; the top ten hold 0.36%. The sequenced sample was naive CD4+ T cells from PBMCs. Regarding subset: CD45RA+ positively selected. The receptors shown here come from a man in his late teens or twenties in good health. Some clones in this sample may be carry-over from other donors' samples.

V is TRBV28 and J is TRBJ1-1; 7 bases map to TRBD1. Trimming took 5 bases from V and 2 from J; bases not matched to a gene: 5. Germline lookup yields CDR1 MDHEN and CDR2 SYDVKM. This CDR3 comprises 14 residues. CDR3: CASSPGQFNTEAFF. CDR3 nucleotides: TGTGCCAGCAGTCCGGGACAGTTTAACACTGAAGCTTTCTTT.

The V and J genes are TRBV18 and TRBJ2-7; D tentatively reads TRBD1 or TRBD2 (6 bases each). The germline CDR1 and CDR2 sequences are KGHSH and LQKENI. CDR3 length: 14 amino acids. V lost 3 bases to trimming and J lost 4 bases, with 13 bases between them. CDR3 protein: CASSPSGGQYEQYF. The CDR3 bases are TGTGCCAGCTCACCGAGTGGGGGGCAATACGAGCAGTACTTC.

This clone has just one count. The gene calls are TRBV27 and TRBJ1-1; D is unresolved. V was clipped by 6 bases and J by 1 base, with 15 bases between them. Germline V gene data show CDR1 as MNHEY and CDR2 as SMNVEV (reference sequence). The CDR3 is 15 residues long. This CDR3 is CASRTPLTPNTEAFF. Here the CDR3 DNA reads TGTGCCAGCAGAACCCCCTTGACACCGAACACTGAAGCTTTCTTT.

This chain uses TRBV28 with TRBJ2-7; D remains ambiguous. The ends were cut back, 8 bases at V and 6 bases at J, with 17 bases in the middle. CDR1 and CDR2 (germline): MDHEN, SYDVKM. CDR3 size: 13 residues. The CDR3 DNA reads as TGTGCCAGCTCGAGCCGGCTTACGGTCGAGCAGTACTTC. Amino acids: CASSSRLTVEQYF. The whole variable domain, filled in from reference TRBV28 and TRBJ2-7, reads DVKVTQSSRYLVKRTGEKVFLECVQDMDHENMFWYRQDPGLGLRLIYFSYDVKMKEKGDIPEGYSVSREKKERFSLILESASTNQTSMYLCASSSRLTVEQYFGPGTRLTVT.

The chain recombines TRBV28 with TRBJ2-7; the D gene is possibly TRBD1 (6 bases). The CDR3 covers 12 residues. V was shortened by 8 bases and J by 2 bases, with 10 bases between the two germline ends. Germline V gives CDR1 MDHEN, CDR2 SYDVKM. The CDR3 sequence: CASGGRTYEQYF. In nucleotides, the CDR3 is TGTGCCAGCGGGGGCAGAACCTACGAGCAGTACTTC.

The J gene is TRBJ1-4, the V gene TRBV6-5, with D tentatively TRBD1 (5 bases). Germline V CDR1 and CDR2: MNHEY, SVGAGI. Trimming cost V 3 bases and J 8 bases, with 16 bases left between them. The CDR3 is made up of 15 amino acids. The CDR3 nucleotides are TGTGCCAGCAGTTATTCGGGGCGCCTTAGGGAAAAACTGTTTTTT. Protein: CASSYSGRLREKLFF.

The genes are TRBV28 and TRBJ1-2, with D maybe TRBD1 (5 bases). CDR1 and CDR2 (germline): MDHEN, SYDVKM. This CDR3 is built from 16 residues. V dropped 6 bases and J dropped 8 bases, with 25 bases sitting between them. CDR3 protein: CASRAPLGGGVRGYTF. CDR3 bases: TGTGCCAGCAGGGCCCCACTGGGGGGGGGTGTTCGCGGCTACACCTTC.

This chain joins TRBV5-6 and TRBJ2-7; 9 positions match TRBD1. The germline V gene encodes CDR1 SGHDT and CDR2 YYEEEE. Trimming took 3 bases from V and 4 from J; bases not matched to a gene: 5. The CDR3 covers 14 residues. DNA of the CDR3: TGTGCCAGCAGCTCAGGGACAGGGAAATACGAGCAGTACTTC. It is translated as CASSSGTGKYEQYF.

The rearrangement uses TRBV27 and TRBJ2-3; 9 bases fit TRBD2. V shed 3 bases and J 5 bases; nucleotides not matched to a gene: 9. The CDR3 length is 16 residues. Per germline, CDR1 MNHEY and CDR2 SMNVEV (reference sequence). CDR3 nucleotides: TGTGCCAGCAGTTTCTCGCCGGGACTAGCAAAAGATACGCAGTATTTT. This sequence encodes CASSFSPGLAKDTQYF.

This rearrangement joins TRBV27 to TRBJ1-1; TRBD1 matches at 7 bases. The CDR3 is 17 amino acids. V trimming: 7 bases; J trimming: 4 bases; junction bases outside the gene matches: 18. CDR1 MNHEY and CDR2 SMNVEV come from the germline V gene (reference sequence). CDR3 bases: TGTGCCAGCACTCGCCTCAGGGGACAGCCCTTAGTCACTGAAGCTTTCTTT. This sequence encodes CASTRLRGQPLVTEAFF.

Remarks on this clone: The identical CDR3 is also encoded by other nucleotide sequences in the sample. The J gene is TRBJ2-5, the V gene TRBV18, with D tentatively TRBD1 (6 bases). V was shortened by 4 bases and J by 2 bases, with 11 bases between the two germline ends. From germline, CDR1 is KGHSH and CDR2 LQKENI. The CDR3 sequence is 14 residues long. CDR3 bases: TGTGCCAGCTCACAGACAGGATCTCAAGAGACCCAGTACTTC. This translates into CASSQTGSQETQYF.

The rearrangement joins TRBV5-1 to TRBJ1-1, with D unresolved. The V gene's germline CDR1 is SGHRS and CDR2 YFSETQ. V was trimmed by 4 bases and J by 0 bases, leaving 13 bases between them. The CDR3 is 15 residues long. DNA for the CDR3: TGCGCCAGCAGCCTTATTATCGGGGTGAACACTGAAGCTTTCTTT. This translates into CASSLIIGVNTEAFF.

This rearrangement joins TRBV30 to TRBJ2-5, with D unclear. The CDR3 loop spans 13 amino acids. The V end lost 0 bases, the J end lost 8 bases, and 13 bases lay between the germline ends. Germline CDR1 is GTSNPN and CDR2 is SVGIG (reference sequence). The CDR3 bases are TGTGCCTGGAGTGTACGGAAAGGGATCACCCAGTACTTC. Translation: CAWSVRKGITQYF.

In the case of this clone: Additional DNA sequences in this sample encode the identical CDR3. The CDR3 nucleotides are TGTGCCAGCAGCTTAGATGGGACGGAATACGAGCAGTACTTC. It encodes CASSLDGTEYEQYF. The genes are TRBV11-2 and TRBJ2-7, with D perhaps matching TRBD1 or TRBD2 (5 bases each). The CDR3 is 14 residues long. Per germline, CDR1 SGHAT and CDR2 FQNNGV. V was cut by 0 bases and J by 4 bases, with 10 bases left in between.

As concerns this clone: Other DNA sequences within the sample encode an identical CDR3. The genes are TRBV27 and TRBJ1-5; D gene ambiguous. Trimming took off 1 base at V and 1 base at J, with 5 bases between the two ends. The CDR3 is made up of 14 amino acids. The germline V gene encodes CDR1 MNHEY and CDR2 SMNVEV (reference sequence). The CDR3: CASSLLRSNQPQHF. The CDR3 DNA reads TGTGCCAGCAGTTTATTGCGGAGCAATCAGCCCCAGCATTTT.

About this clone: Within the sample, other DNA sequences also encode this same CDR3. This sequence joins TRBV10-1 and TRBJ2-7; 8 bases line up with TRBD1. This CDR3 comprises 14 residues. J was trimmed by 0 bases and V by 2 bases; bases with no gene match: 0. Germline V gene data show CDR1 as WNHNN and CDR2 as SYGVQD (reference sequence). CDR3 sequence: CASSEGTGSYEQYF. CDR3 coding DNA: TGCGCCAGCAGTGAGGGGACAGGCTCCTACGAGCAGTACTTC.

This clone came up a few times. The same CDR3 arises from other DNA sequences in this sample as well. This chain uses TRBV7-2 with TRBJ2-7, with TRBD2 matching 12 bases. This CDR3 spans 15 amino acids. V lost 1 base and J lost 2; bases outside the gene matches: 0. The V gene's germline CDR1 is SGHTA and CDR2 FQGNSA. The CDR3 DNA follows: TGTGCCAGCAGCTTAGGACTAGCGGGGGCCTACGAGCAGTACTTC. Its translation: CASSLGLAGAYEQYF.

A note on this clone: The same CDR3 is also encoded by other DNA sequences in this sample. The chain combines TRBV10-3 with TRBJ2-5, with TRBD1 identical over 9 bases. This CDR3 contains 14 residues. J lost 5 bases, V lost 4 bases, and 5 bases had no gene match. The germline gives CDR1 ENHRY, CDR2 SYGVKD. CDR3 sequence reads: CAISAGQGRETQYF. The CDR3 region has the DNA TGTGCCATCAGTGCGGGACAGGGTCGGGAGACCCAGTACTTC.

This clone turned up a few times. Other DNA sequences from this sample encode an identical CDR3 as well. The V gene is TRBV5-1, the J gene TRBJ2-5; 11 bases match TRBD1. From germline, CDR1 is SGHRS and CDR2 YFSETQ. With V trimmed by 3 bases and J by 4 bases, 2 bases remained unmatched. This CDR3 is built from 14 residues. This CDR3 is CASSWGTGGETQYF. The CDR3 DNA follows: TGCGCCAGCAGCTGGGGGACAGGGGGAGAGACCCAGTACTTC.

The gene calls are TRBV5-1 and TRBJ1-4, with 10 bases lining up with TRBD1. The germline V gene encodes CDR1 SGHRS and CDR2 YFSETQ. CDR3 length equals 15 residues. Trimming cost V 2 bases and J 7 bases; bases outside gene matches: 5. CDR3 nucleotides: TGCGCCAGCAGCTTAACCGGGACAGGGGTTGAAAAACTGTTTTTT. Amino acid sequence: CASSLTGTGVEKLFF.

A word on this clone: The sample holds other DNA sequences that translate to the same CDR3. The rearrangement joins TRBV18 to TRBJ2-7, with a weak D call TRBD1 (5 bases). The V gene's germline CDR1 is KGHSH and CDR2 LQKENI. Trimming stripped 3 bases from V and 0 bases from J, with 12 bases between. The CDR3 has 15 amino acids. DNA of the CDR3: TGTGCCAGCTCACCGACGAGGACATACTCCTACGAGCAGTACTTC. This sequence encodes CASSPTRTYSYEQYF.

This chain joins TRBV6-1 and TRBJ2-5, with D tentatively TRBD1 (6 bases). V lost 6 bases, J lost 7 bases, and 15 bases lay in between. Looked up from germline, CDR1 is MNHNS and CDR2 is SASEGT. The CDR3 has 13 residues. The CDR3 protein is CASRGALQGTQYF. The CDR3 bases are TGTGCCAGCAGGGGGGCCTTACAGGGGACCCAGTACTTC.

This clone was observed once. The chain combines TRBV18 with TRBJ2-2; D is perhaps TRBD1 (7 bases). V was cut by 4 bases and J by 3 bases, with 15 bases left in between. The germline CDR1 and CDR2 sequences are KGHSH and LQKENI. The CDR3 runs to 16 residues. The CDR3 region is CASSRNRGGDTGELFF. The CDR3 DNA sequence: TGTGCCAGCTCACGCAACAGGGGAGGTGACACCGGGGAGCTGTTTTTT.

CDR3 bases: TGTGCCTGGGATCCGGGGGGTGATGAGCAGTTCTTC. Amino acids: CAWDPGGDEQFF. V and J are TRBV30 and TRBJ2-1; 7 bases line up with TRBD2. Trimming took 5 bases from V and 8 from J; bases not matched to a gene: 6. Germline V lookup: CDR1 GTSNPN, CDR2 SVGIG (reference sequence). CDR3 length: 12 residues.

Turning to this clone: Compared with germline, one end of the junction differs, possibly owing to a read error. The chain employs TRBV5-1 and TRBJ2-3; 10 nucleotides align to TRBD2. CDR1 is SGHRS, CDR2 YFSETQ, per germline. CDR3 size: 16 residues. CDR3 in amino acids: CASSFSGRSPSDTQYF. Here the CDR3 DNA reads TGCGCCAGCAGCTTTAGCGGGAGGTCCCCCTCAGACACGCAGTATTTT. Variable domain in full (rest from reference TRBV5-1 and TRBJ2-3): KAGVTQTPRYLIKTRGQQVTLSCSPISGHRSVSWYQQTPGQGLQFLFEYFSETQRNKGNFPGRFSGRQFSNSRSEMNVSTLELGDSALYLCASSFSGRSPSDTQYFGPGTRLTVL.

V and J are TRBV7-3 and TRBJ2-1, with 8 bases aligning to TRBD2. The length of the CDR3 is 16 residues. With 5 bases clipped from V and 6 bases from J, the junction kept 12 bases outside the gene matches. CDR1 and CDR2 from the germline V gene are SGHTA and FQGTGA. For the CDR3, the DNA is TGTGCCAGCAGCCCCAAGGGCGGGGGACTAGTCAATGAGCAGTTCTTC. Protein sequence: CASSPKGGGLVNEQFF.